This T cell receptor (beta chain) derives from a study of control samples from healthy donors and cancer patients. Clones were read by immunoSEQ multiplex PCR, and TCRdb kept only the in-frame ones, dropping some. This table holds about 160,000 clones, approximately 96% found once. Between the trimmed V and J ends, which lost 1 base and 8 bases, there was a span of 9 bases. The CDR3 runs to 12 residues. CDR1 is SGHNT, CDR2 YYREEE, per germline (reference sequence). Sequencing was performed on blood. This chain joins TRBV5-4 and TRBJ1-2, with a weak D call TRBD1 (6 bases). The receptor was derived from a woman in her 30s in good health. CDR3 residues: CASSLPGVGYTF. CDR3 DNA sequence: TGTGCCAGCAGCTTGCCAGGGGTCGGCTACACCTTC.